Presented here are 30 T cell receptor beta chains from one specimen sequenced in a study of blood T cells in healthy people across ages (dated by TCRdb to between 2014 and 2017). The library was made by 5' RACE. The sequencer listed for this sample is Illumina HiSeq 2500. The second PCR ran for roughly 7 to 11 cycles and used a J-beta primer mix along with a sample-barcoded 5' primer. In-frame beta chains were kept once TCRdb had trimmed the public reads at Q25 with fastp and called clones with MiXCR. Rows with a matching CDR3 protein are joined into one entry that keeps the most common DNA and genes. The sample has 650,000 to 1,000,000 distinct CDR3 sequences on record, under 40% of them singletons. The ten biggest clones cover 13% of the sample. The sample comprised blood. The receptors shown here come from a man in his late teens or twenties in good health.

The rearrangement uses TRBV20-1 and TRBJ2-7; 7 nucleotides align to TRBD1. With 6 bases clipped from V and 0 bases from J, the junction kept 5 bases outside the gene matches. The CDR3 contains 13 residues. The V gene's germline CDR1 is DFQATT and CDR2 SNEGSKA (reference sequence). The CDR3 loop reads CSATGDTSYEQYF. DNA of the CDR3: TGCAGTGCAACAGGGGATACCTCCTACGAGCAGTACTTC.

This clonotype was seen more than once but under ten times. The genes are TRBV19 and TRBJ2-7, with D unclear. CDR3 length: 13 residues. Trimming left V 4 bases short and J 1 base short, with 8 bases between. Germline values: CDR1 LNHDA, CDR2 SQIVND (reference sequence). The CDR3 nucleotides are TGTGCCAGTAGTACCAGTAGGTCCTACGAGCAGTACTTC. Translation: CASSTSRSYEQYF. Supplemented by reference TRBV19 and TRBJ2-7, the full variable domain reads DGGITQSPKYLFRKEGQNVTLSCEQNLNHDAMYWYRQDPGQGLRLIYYSQIVNDFQKGDIAEGYSVSREKKESFPLTVTSAQKNPTAFYLCASSTSRSYEQYFGPGTRLTVT.

In this sample, this clonotype turned up a few times. V gene TRBV12-3 or TRBV12-4 combines with J gene TRBJ1-1; D remains unclear. The CDR3 covers 15 residues. V was shortened by 3 bases and J by 4 bases, with 15 bases between the two germline ends. CDR3: CASSFAYGIATEAFF. For the CDR3, the DNA is TGTGCCAGCAGTTTTGCCTACGGAATTGCCACTGAAGCTTTCTTT.

The rearrangement uses TRBV28 and TRBJ2-5, with D maybe TRBD2 (5 bases). The CDR3 has 14 amino acids. Trimming removed 3 bases at V and 2 bases at J, with 10 bases between. Germline assignment: CDR1 MDHEN and CDR2 SYDVKM. The CDR3 region has the DNA TGTGCCAGCAGTTTCGGCAGGAGGCAAGAGACCCAGTACTTC. This sequence encodes CASSFGRRQETQYF.

A remark on this clonotype: This may come from a read error, since a much larger clone is one base off. The J gene is TRBJ1-5, the V gene TRBV10-2; D is uncertain. Germline CDR1 is WSHSY and CDR2 is SAAADI. This CDR3 has 12 residues. CDR3 in DNA: TGCGCCAGCAGTCGTAGCAATCAGCCCCGGCATTTT. The encoded protein is CASSRSNQPRHF.

The chain combines TRBV7-2 with TRBJ2-1; 7 bases match TRBD1. The CDR3 covers 15 residues. With V trimmed by 5 bases and J by 5 bases, 9 bases remained unmatched. From germline, CDR1 is SGHTA and CDR2 FQGNSA. CDR3 loop: CASSPPGTDNNEQFF. CDR3 sequence (DNA): TGTGCCAGCAGCCCTCCCGGGACAGACAACAATGAGCAGTTCTTC.

A remark on this clonotype: The junction departs from the called germline gene at one end, perhaps through a read error. This chain links TRBV28 with TRBJ1-5, with D tentatively TRBD1 (6 bases). The CDR3 is made up of 16 amino acids. Germline loops: CDR1 MDHEN, CDR2 SYDVKM. Written as DNA, the CDR3 is TGTGCCAGCAGTCGTATGACAGGCTTCGGGAATCAGTCCCAGCATTTT. This sequence encodes CASSRMTGFGNQSQHF.

Many counts were recorded for this clonotype. This chain joins TRBV20-1 and TRBJ2-3, with TRBD2 matching over 8 bases. Germline values: CDR1 DFQATT, CDR2 SNEGSKA (reference sequence). This CDR3 is 13 amino acids long. The CDR3 sequence is CSSGGPYTDTQYF. For the CDR3, the DNA is TGCAGCTCGGGAGGGCCTTACACAGATACGCAGTATTTT.

Only one count was recorded for this clonotype. J is TRBJ2-1 and V is TRBV4-1; 8 bases are shared with TRBD2. With V trimmed by 2 bases and J by 2 bases, 8 bases remained unmatched. Germline loops: CDR1 MGHRA, CDR2 YSYEKL. The CDR3 is 17 amino acids. CDR3 bases: TGCGCCAGCAGCCAAATACGGGGGGGGCCGGCCTACAATGAGCAGTTCTTC. The encoded protein is CASSQIRGGPAYNEQFF.

There are many counts of this clonotype. The chain joins TRBV28 to TRBJ1-2; a weak D match, TRBD1 (6 bases). CDR3 length equals 17 residues. Trimming removed 8 bases at V and 0 bases at J, with 22 bases between. Per the germline V gene, CDR1 is MDHEN and CDR2 is SYDVKM. As DNA, the CDR3 is TGTGCCAGCTCCCTTCATGGAGACAGGCCGTCTAACTATGGCTACACCTTC. As protein: CASSLHGDRPSNYGYTF.

The J gene is TRBJ1-1, the V gene TRBV12-3 or TRBV12-4; TRBD1 agrees at 7 bases. The CDR3 extends over 18 amino acids. The V gene end was trimmed by 1 base and the J gene end by 4 bases; junction bases not matched to a gene: 15. CDR3 in DNA: TGTGCCAGCAGTTTAGAGTGGACAGGACCCTCCAGGGTCACTGAAGCTTTCTTT. This encodes CASSLEWTGPSRVTEAFF.

This clonotype occurred many times. The chain recombines TRBV14 with TRBJ2-7, with D possibly TRBD2 on 7 matching bases. Germline V gives CDR1 SGHDN, CDR2 FVKESK. Trimming stripped 1 base from V and 3 bases from J, with 16 bases between. CDR3 length: 16 residues. DNA of the CDR3: TGTGCCAGCAGCCAAGTTTCGGGGGGCTTCTTCTACGAGCAGTACTTC. Amino acid sequence: CASSQVSGGFFYEQYF.

This clonotype was seen only once. This chain connects TRBV2 to TRBJ1-2; D call uncertain. The length of the CDR3 is 14 residues. Per germline, CDR1 SNHLY and CDR2 FYNNEI. The V and J ends lost 4 bases and 8 bases respectively, with 17 bases between them. Here the CDR3 reads CASSGISPFVGYTF. CDR3 in DNA: TGTGCCAGCAGTGGTATTTCCCCCTTCGTGGGCTACACCTTC.

This clonotype came up a few times. The chain employs TRBV28 and TRBJ2-2; D may correspond to TRBD1 or TRBD2 (5 bases each). CDR3 length: 13 amino acids. V was cut by 8 bases and J by 7 bases, with 14 bases left in between. CDR1 is MDHEN and CDR2 is SYDVKM in the germline V gene. Here the CDR3 reads CASVDRGVGELFF. The CDR3, as DNA: TGTGCCAGCGTCGACCGGGGCGTCGGGGAGCTGTTTTTT.

V gene TRBV5-1 combines with J gene TRBJ1-4, with D tentatively TRBD1 (5 bases). The CDR3 covers 16 residues. V lost 0 bases and J 3 bases, leaving 12 bases between the germline ends. Per germline, CDR1 SGHRS and CDR2 YFSETQ. CDR3 nucleotides: TGCGCCAGCAGCTTGGACAGGATATATTCTAATGAAAAACTGTTTTTT. As protein: CASSLDRIYSNEKLFF.

This clonotype was counted between two and nine times. This chain connects TRBV5-1 to TRBJ1-4, with unresolved D. CDR3 length: 17 amino acids. The V gene lost 4 bases and the J gene lost 7 bases, with 23 bases spanning the gap. From germline, CDR1 is SGHRS and CDR2 YFSETQ. CDR3 bases: TGCGCCAGCAGCGCCGACACGAGGACTTCGCGGATTGAAAAACTGTTTTTT. It yields the protein CASSADTRTSRIEKLFF.

The chain has TRBV11-1 and TRBJ1-1, with TRBD1 as a possible D gene (6 bases). The germline CDR1 and CDR2 sequences are SGHAT and FQDESV (reference sequence). The V gene lost 2 bases and the J gene lost 8 bases, with 12 bases spanning the gap. This CDR3 contains 13 residues. DNA for the CDR3: TGTGCCAGCAGCTTATACAGGGAGACGGAAGCTTTCTTT. Its translation is CASSLYRETEAFF.

Written as DNA, the CDR3 is TGTGCCAGCAGCCCGGACAGGGGGAGAAAGAACACTGAAGCTTTCTTT. It translates to CASSPDRGRKNTEAFF. The chain uses TRBV6-5 and TRBJ1-1; 10 bases are a match to TRBD1. Germline lookup yields CDR1 MNHEY and CDR2 SVGAGI. This CDR3 region has 16 residues. J was trimmed by 1 base and V by 6 bases; bases with no gene match: 8.

This chain uses TRBV7-2 with TRBJ2-7; 12 positions match TRBD2. This CDR3 comprises 15 residues. J was trimmed by 2 bases and V by 5 bases; bases with no gene match: 4. The germline CDR1 and CDR2 sequences are SGHTA and FQGNSA. CDR3 DNA sequence: TGTGCCAGCAGCCGGACTAGCGGGACCCCCTACGAGCAGTACTTC. It specifies CASSRTSGTPYEQYF.

This clonotype was detected only a few times. The rearrangement links TRBV2 to TRBJ2-2; 11 nucleotides agree with TRBD1. The germline gives CDR1 SNHLY, CDR2 FYNNEI. The CDR3 is made up of 15 amino acids. With V trimmed by 10 bases and J by 7 bases, 11 bases remained unmatched. The CDR3 bases are TGTGCCATCGACCCCGGACAGGGGGCCGGCGGGGAGCTGTTTTTT. This gives the protein CAIDPGQGAGGELFF.

There are a few counts of this clonotype. The chain has TRBV7-2 and TRBJ2-7; D is possibly TRBD1 (6 bases). Per germline, CDR1 SGHTA and CDR2 FQGNSA. The V end was cut by 4 bases, the J end by 7 bases, with 11 bases between. The CDR3 loop spans 12 amino acids. The DNA for the CDR3 is TGTGCCAGCAGCTCCCTCGGACAGGAGCAGTACTTC. As protein: CASSSLGQEQYF.

The V gene is TRBV19, the J gene TRBJ1-6; no definite D call. This CDR3 contains 13 residues. Germline V gene data show CDR1 as LNHDA and CDR2 as SQIVND (reference sequence). Between the trimmed V and J ends, which lost 6 bases and 15 bases, there was a span of 18 bases. Here the CDR3 reads CASRRREWSLLHF. CDR3 coding DNA: TGTGCCAGTAGGCGAAGGGAATGGTCGCTCCTCCACTTT.

The chain is built from TRBV12-3 or TRBV12-4 and TRBJ1-1, with 7 positions matching TRBD1. The CDR3 length is 15 residues. Unmatched junction bases numbered 8, after V lost 7 bases and J lost 0 bases. The CDR3 region is CASIEQGLMNTEAFF. CDR3 DNA: TGTGCCAGCATAGAACAGGGGCTCATGAACACTGAAGCTTTCTTT.

The chain is built from TRBV4-1 and TRBJ1-1; weak D call: TRBD1 (5 bases). Trimming took 0 bases from V and 11 from J, leaving 13 bases between them. The CDR3 covers 13 residues. Germline V gives CDR1 MGHRA, CDR2 YSYEKL. The CDR3 DNA reads TGCGCCAGCAGCCAAGAGGGGGTTGGAGGCGCTTTCTTT. Its protein is CASSQEGVGGAFF.

The chain employs TRBV20-1 and TRBJ2-5; 9 bases map to TRBD2. Per germline, CDR1 DFQATT and CDR2 SNEGSKA (reference sequence). CDR3 length: 14 residues. V was pared by 4 bases and J by 4 bases, with 7 bases of the junction left unmatched. The chain's CDR3 is CSAKAGGLPETQYF. The CDR3 coding sequence is TGCAGTGCTAAAGCGGGGGGCCTGCCAGAGACCCAGTACTTC.

Turning to this clonotype: Relative to the germline gene, one junction end is altered; a read error may explain this. The chain recombines TRBV20-1 with TRBJ2-5; 7 bases fit TRBD1. Germline V gene lookup returns CDR1 DFQATT and CDR2 SNEGSKA (reference sequence). This CDR3 has 13 amino acids. The chain's CDR3 is CSASRDSLEAQYF. Written as DNA, the CDR3 is TGCAGTGCTAGCCGGGACAGTCTAGAGGCCCAGTACTTC.

The sample holds a few counts of this clonotype. The genes are TRBV5-1 and TRBJ2-1; 9 bases line up with TRBD2. The V and J ends lost 4 bases and 5 bases, in that order; junction bases with no gene match: 7. Germline CDR1 reads SGHRS; CDR2 reads YFSETQ. The CDR3 runs 15 residues. The CDR3 reads CASSASGGPDNEQFF. DNA of the CDR3: TGCGCCAGCAGCGCAAGCGGGGGGCCTGACAATGAGCAGTTCTTC.

Points on this clonotype: Mismatch with germline at one junction end may stem from a read error. The chain joins TRBV12-3 or TRBV12-4 to TRBJ2-3; D perhaps matches TRBD2 (7 bases). This CDR3 is built from 18 residues. CDR3 sequence (DNA): TGTGCCAGCAGTTATCTCCGGGGCGGGGGCACTAGCACAGATATGCAGTATTTT. Translation: CASSYLRGGGTSTDMQYF.

This clonotype was recorded a few times. This chain connects TRBV5-1 to TRBJ1-2, with no clear D. V was pared by 3 bases and J by 0 bases, with 12 bases between. Germline assignment: CDR1 SGHRS and CDR2 YFSETQ. CDR3 size: 15 residues. CDR3 sequence (DNA): TGCGCCAGCAGCTCCCCCGGCACGACTAACTATGGCTACACCTTC. This translates into CASSSPGTTNYGYTF.

This clonotype was observed at least ten times. The V call is TRBV5-1, the J call TRBJ2-7; D not resolved. V was clipped by 1 base and J by 5 bases, with 10 bases between them. The germline CDR1 and CDR2 sequences are SGHRS and YFSETQ. The CDR3 has 13 amino acids. The CDR3 DNA is TGCGCCAGCAGCTTGATCTCCCGGAACGAGCAGTACTTC. The encoded protein is CASSLISRNEQYF.